Presented here are 30 T cell receptor beta chains from one specimen sequenced in a study of blood T cell repertoires in COVID-19. Produced via immunoSEQ multiplex PCR; TCRdb's table is partial and in-frame only. This table holds 150,000 to 200,000 clones, about four fifths found once. The sequenced material came from peripheral blood. These receptors all stem from a middle-aged woman with COVID-19, enrolled during active disease.

The CDR3 region has the DNA TGTGCCAGCAGCTTAGGAAGCGGCGGGGGGGAGACCCAGTACTTC. It encodes CASSLGSGGGETQYF. The chain uses TRBV11-2 and TRBJ2-5, with 8 bases aligning to TRBD2. Germline CDR1 is SGHAT and CDR2 is FQNNGV. The CDR3 has 15 amino acids. V shed 1 base, J shed 5 bases, and the junction held 6 bases outside the gene matches.

CDR3 coding DNA: TGTGCCAGCAGCCAAGGTGAGGGTACCGATGAGCAGTTCTTC. It is translated as CASSQGEGTDEQFF. The chain is built from TRBV3-1 (or the pseudogene TRBV3-2) and TRBJ2-1; TRBD2 might be the D (5 bases). V lost 1 base and J 8 bases, leaving 12 bases between the germline ends. Germline CDR1 and CDR2: LGHDT and YNNKEL (reference sequence). This CDR3 region has 14 residues.

The CDR3 region has the DNA TGTGCCAGTAGTGACAGGGCCCGGAGCTCTGGAAACACCATATATTTT. Translated, it gives CASSDRARSSGNTIYF. This sequence joins TRBV19 and TRBJ1-3; TRBD1 matches at 7 bases. Germline CDR1 reads LNHDA; CDR2 reads SQIVND (reference sequence). CDR3 length equals 16 residues. J was trimmed by 0 bases and V by 5 bases; bases with no gene match: 7.

This sequence joins TRBV5-1 and TRBJ1-5; 8 bases are shared with TRBD1. The CDR3 is 15 residues long. Germline CDR1 reads SGHRS; CDR2 reads YFSETQ. V lost 2 bases and J lost 6; bases outside the gene matches: 7. For the CDR3, the DNA is TGCGCCAGCAGCTTCGGTGGGGACAGGAGTCAGCCCCAGCATTTT. Amino acid sequence: CASSFGGDRSQPQHF.

This chain joins TRBV6-5 and TRBJ2-7; TRBD1 aligns across 8 bases. V lost 2 bases to trimming and J lost 0 bases; unmatched junction nucleotides: 3. The germline CDR1 and CDR2 sequences are MNHEY and SVGAGI. The CDR3 extends over 15 amino acids. The CDR3 sequence: CASSYDRGNSYEQYF. CDR3 in DNA: TGTGCCAGCAGTTACGACAGGGGAAACTCCTACGAGCAGTACTTC.

The chain has TRBV27 and TRBJ1-1, with 8 bases that match TRBD1. Germline CDR1 and CDR2: MNHEY and SMNVEV (reference sequence). Unmatched junction bases numbered 9, after V lost 6 bases and J lost 3 bases. CDR3 length equals 15 residues. CDR3 sequence: CASSQQGVGDTEAFF. The DNA for the CDR3 is TGTGCCAGCAGCCAACAGGGGGTTGGGGACACTGAAGCTTTCTTT.

The genes are TRBV4-3 and TRBJ1-4, with D hard to call. CDR3 length: 12 residues. The V and J ends lost 0 bases and 17 bases respectively, with 13 bases between them. CDR1 is LGHNA, CDR2 YSLEER, per germline. The CDR3 bases are TGCGCCAGCAGCCAAGACTGGGGAGCTCCCTTTTTT. This gives the protein CASSQDWGAPFF.

This clone was counted between two and nine times. This chain links TRBV7-2 with TRBJ2-7; TRBD2 matches 8 bases. The CDR3 extends over 15 amino acids. From germline, CDR1 is SGHTA and CDR2 FQGNSA. Trimming removed 4 bases from V and 0 bases from J; junction bases left unmatched: 5. CDR3: CASSSTSGFSYEQYF. The CDR3 DNA reads TGTGCCAGCAGCTCAACTAGCGGATTCTCCTACGAGCAGTACTTC.

The chain employs TRBV5-1 and TRBJ2-1; D gene ambiguous. V lost 0 bases to trimming and J lost 5 bases, with 9 bases between them. Germline assignment: CDR1 SGHRS and CDR2 YFSETQ. The CDR3 has 14 amino acids. CDR3 amino acids: CASSLEGGDNEQFF. As DNA, the CDR3 is TGCGCCAGCAGCTTGGAAGGTGGAGACAATGAGCAGTTCTTC.

The chain uses TRBV19 and TRBJ1-3; D is uncertain. The V gene's germline CDR1 is LNHDA and CDR2 SQIVND (reference sequence). V was shortened by 4 bases and J by 2 bases, with 9 bases between the two germline ends. The CDR3 covers 14 residues. DNA for the CDR3: TGTGCCAGTAGTACGGTCTTAACTGGAAACACCATATATTTT. Protein: CASSTVLTGNTIYF.

V is TRBV5-1 and J is TRBJ1-6, with 8 bases lining up with TRBD1. The CDR3 is 17 residues long. Germline V gene lookup returns CDR1 SGHRS and CDR2 YFSETQ. Trimming at V came to 3 bases and at J to 4 bases, leaving 9 bases not matched to a gene. CDR3 loop: CASSSAGTGGYNSPLHF. CDR3 coding DNA: TGCGCCAGCAGCTCGGCCGGCACAGGGGGGTATAATTCACCCCTCCACTTT.

The J gene is TRBJ2-2, the V gene TRBV10-1; 10 nucleotides align to TRBD2. Germline CDR1 is WNHNN and CDR2 is SYGVQD (reference sequence). V dropped 2 bases and J dropped 7; count of bases not matched to a gene: 10. This CDR3 region has 17 residues. The CDR3 here is CASSEEASGRIGGELFF. Here the CDR3 DNA reads TGCGCCAGCAGTGAGGAGGCTAGCGGGAGAATCGGCGGGGAGCTGTTTTTT.

This clone was counted a single time. This chain joins TRBV10-3 and TRBJ2-2; weak D call: TRBD1 (5 bases). Germline CDR1 ENHRY, CDR2 SYGVKD. CDR3 length equals 13 residues. V gave up 6 bases and J gave up 4 bases, with 9 bases separating them. In DNA form, the CDR3 reads TGTGCCATCAGGGCAGGGCTCACCGGGGAGCTGTTTTTT. Encoded protein: CAIRAGLTGELFF.

Only a few counts were recorded for this clone. The chain links TRBV7-2 to TRBJ2-7, with 7 nucleotides matching TRBD1. This CDR3 comprises 14 residues. Germline CDR1 reads SGHTA; CDR2 reads FQGNSA. J gave up 2 bases and V 7 bases, and 8 bases lay outside the gene matches. The CDR3 spells CASKPTGSAYEQYF. For the CDR3, the DNA is TGTGCCAGCAAGCCGACAGGGAGTGCCTACGAGCAGTACTTC.

The chain is built from TRBV24-1 and TRBJ2-3; TRBD1 matches 8 bases. CDR3 length equals 16 residues. Trimming removed 6 bases from V and 4 bases from J; junction bases left unmatched: 11. Germline V gene data show CDR1 as KGHDR and CDR2 as SFDVKD. The CDR3 sequence: CATSSSGQEPSDTQYF. The CDR3 DNA sequence: TGTGCCACCAGTTCCTCGGGACAGGAGCCTTCAGATACGCAGTATTTT.

The DNA of the CDR3 is TGTGCCCCTGGAGCGGGAAGAGGCTCTGGAAACACCATATATTTT. It codes for CAPGAGRGSGNTIYF. The genes are TRBV7-9 and TRBJ1-3, with unresolved D. Between the trimmed V and J ends, which lost 11 bases and 0 bases, there was a span of 17 bases. This CDR3 has 15 amino acids. Germline lookup yields CDR1 SEHNR and CDR2 FQNEAQ (reference sequence).

The V call is TRBV5-8, the J call TRBJ2-5; tentatively, D is TRBD2 (5 bases). The CDR3 runs 16 residues. Trimming pared 4 bases from V and 1 base from J, leaving 17 bases between. CDR1 and CDR2 from the germline V gene are SGHTS and YDEGEE. The CDR3 sequence is CASSPVLGSAQETQYF. In DNA form, the CDR3 reads TGTGCCAGCAGCCCGGTGCTGGGGAGTGCCCAAGAGACCCAGTACTTC.

Note on this clone: Other DNA sequences of this sample code for an identical CDR3. J is TRBJ2-7 and V is TRBV5-1, with D possibly being TRBD1 (5 bases). Trimming took 1 base from V and 0 from J, leaving 5 bases between them. The CDR3 contains 13 residues. CDR1 is SGHRS and CDR2 is YFSETQ in the germline V gene. CDR3 nucleotides: TGCGCCAGCAGCTTGACAGGCTCCTACGAGCAGTACTTC. Translating gives CASSLTGSYEQYF.

This clone was detected once. V usage is TRBV6-2 or TRBV6-3 and J usage is TRBJ1-5; D possibly corresponds to TRBD1 (5 bases). The CDR3 has 19 amino acids. CDR1 and CDR2 from the germline V gene are MNHEY and SVGEGT. V was cut by 6 bases and J by 3 bases, with 27 bases left in between. The DNA of the CDR3 is TGTGCCAGCAGCTCAGCCGGCGGGGGAGAAGCCTTCTACAATCAGCCCCAGCATTTT. Amino acid sequence: CASSSAGGGEAFYNQPQHF.

The chain uses TRBV11-2 and TRBJ1-1; 8 bases align to TRBD1. The germline CDR1 and CDR2 sequences are SGHAT and FQNNGV. V was pared by 3 bases and J by 4 bases, with 4 bases of the junction left unmatched. The CDR3 is 14 residues long. CDR3 in amino acids: CASSFLQGGTEAFF. In DNA form, the CDR3 reads TGTGCCAGCAGCTTCTTACAGGGGGGCACTGAAGCTTTCTTT.

The chain joins TRBV12-3 or TRBV12-4 to TRBJ1-1; D unclear. CDR3 length equals 13 residues. V lost 5 bases, J lost 1 base, and 8 bases lay in between. The CDR3 here is CASSPLKNTEAFF. CDR3 in DNA: TGTGCCAGCAGTCCTCTAAAGAACACTGAAGCTTTCTTT.

This clone has just a few counts. This rearrangement joins TRBV27 to TRBJ1-3; no clear D gene. Trimming took 8 bases from V and 7 from J, leaving 15 bases between them. The CDR3 runs to 13 residues. Germline V gene data show CDR1 as MNHEY and CDR2 as SMNVEV (reference sequence). This CDR3 reads CASGRLDFNTIYF. The CDR3 region has the DNA TGTGCCAGCGGAAGACTAGACTTCAACACCATATATTTT.

CDR3 amino acids: CAWDPRGKKGYTF. CDR3 nucleotide sequence: TGTGCCTGGGATCCCCGGGGGAAGAAAGGCTACACCTTC. The J gene is TRBJ1-2, the V gene TRBV30; possible D gene TRBD1, 5 bases. This CDR3 has 13 residues. Germline CDR1 is GTSNPN and CDR2 is SVGIG (reference sequence). V was trimmed by 5 bases and J by 8 bases, leaving 18 bases between them.

The genes are TRBV19 and TRBJ1-5, with 7 bases that match TRBD1. This CDR3 contains 13 residues. V trimming: 8 bases; J trimming: 5 bases; junction bases outside the gene matches: 6. The germline gives CDR1 LNHDA, CDR2 SQIVND (reference sequence). Here the CDR3 reads CASSRTGDQPQHF. CDR3 nucleotide sequence: TGTGCCAGTTCTCGTACAGGGGATCAGCCCCAGCATTTT.

This rearrangement joins TRBV5-1 to TRBJ1-6; D remains unclear. V gave up 5 bases and J gave up 1 base, with 7 bases separating them. There are 14 residues in the CDR3. Germline values: CDR1 SGHRS, CDR2 YFSETQ. CDR3 DNA: TGCGCCAGCAGTACGGGGTCCTATAATTCACCCCTCCACTTT. Its translation is CASSTGSYNSPLHF. Complete variable domain (other parts from reference TRBV5-1 and TRBJ1-6): KAGVTQTPRYLIKTRGQQVTLSCSPISGHRSVSWYQQTPGQGLQFLFEYFSETQRNKGNFPGRFSGRQFSNSRSEMNVSTLELGDSALYLCASSTGSYNSPLHFGNGTRLTVT.

The chain links TRBV7-2 to TRBJ2-3; a weak D match, TRBD2 (6 bases). V was cut by 4 bases and J by 5 bases, with 16 bases left in between. The length of the CDR3 is 15 residues. CDR1 and CDR2 from the germline V gene are SGHTA and FQGNSA. The CDR3 DNA is TGTGCCAGCAGCTCAAAGACTAGGCCCGGAGATACGCAGTATTTT. This gives the protein CASSSKTRPGDTQYF.

V and J are TRBV11-3 and TRBJ2-5; 7 bases agree with TRBD1. With V trimmed by 4 bases and J by 1 base, 6 bases remained unmatched. Germline V gives CDR1 SGHNT, CDR2 YENEEA. There are 15 residues in the CDR3. CDR3 sequence: CASSSGQDPQETQYF. The CDR3, as DNA: TGTGCCAGCAGCTCCGGACAGGACCCCCAAGAGACCCAGTACTTC.

The V and J genes are TRBV10-1 and TRBJ2-1; D not resolved. This CDR3 spans 13 amino acids. Trimming stripped 7 bases from V and 7 bases from J, with 14 bases between. Germline values: CDR1 WNHNN, CDR2 SYGVQD (reference sequence). This CDR3 is CASTRPERNEQFF. The CDR3 nucleotides read TGCGCCAGCACTAGACCCGAAAGGAATGAGCAGTTCTTC.

The rearrangement joins TRBV9 to TRBJ1-6, with D possibly being TRBD1 (6 bases). The CDR3 is 14 residues long. The V end was cut by 4 bases, the J end by 5 bases, with 10 bases between. Germline CDR1 reads SGDLS; CDR2 reads YYNGEE. The CDR3 spells CASSRDTNNSPLHF. DNA of the CDR3: TGTGCCAGCAGCCGGGACACGAATAATTCACCCCTCCACTTT. The full variable domain, in which reference TRBV9 and TRBJ1-6 provide the parts outside the CDR3, is DSGVTQTPKHLITATGQRVTLRCSPRSGDLSVYWYQQSLDQGLQFLIQYYNGEERAKGNILERFSAQQFPDLHSELNLSSLELGDSALYFCASSRDTNNSPLHFGNGTRLTVT.

The rearrangement uses TRBV9 and TRBJ2-3; D ambiguous. Germline lookup yields CDR1 SGDLS and CDR2 YYNGEE. The CDR3 consists of 15 residues. With 0 bases removed from V and 3 bases from J, the gap between germline ends came to 11 bases. For the CDR3, the DNA is TGTGCCAGCAGCGTAGGGTCATTACTTACAGATACGCAGTATTTT. It yields the protein CASSVGSLLTDTQYF.